The 23 T cell receptor beta chains reported below all come from one sample, sequenced in a study of human T cells and chemical hapten exposure. As for time point: patch test 2, 6 weeks after DPC sensitization. Treatment meaning: therapeutic diphenylcyclopropenone sensitization with weekly scalp DPC. One entry per CDR3 protein, called by TCRdb with MiXCR from the RACE reads. The sample holds nearly 95,000 distinct CDR3 sequences; approximately 11% are singletons and the top ten take around 2.1%. Sequenced here: whole blood, sampled in connection with sensitization to the hapten diphenylcyclopropenone (DPC). The receptors were sampled from a man between 40 and 49 years old with alopecia areata. Some clones in this sample may be carry-over from other donors' samples.

This clonotype was found many times. This chain uses TRBV3-1 with TRBJ2-7; no firm D call. Looked up from germline, CDR1 is LGHDT and CDR2 is YNNKEL (reference sequence). The CDR3 has 13 residues. The V gene lost 4 bases and the J gene lost 2 bases, with 9 bases spanning the gap. The DNA of the CDR3 is TGTGCCAGCAGCCCCGGGCCAGCCTACGAGCAGTACTTC. Translated, it gives CASSPGPAYEQYF.

This clonotype was picked up many times. The chain combines TRBV21-1 with TRBJ2-3; TRBD1, the table's D call, lacks a check against the DNA. TRBV21-1 is classified as a pseudogene. The length of the CDR3 is 15 residues. CDR3 nucleotide sequence: TGTGCCAGCAAACGGACAGGGAAGGGGACAGATACGCAGTATTTT. Translating gives CASKRTGKGTDTQYF.

This clonotype was picked up many times. This rearrangement joins TRBV6-1 to TRBJ1-5; TRBD1 matches 8 bases. The CDR3 covers 16 residues. J was trimmed by 1 base and V by 5 bases; bases with no gene match: 7. Germline V gene lookup returns CDR1 MNHNS and CDR2 SASEGT. The CDR3 DNA sequence: TGTGCCAGCAGTTCTCCAGGGGGCGCGAGCAATCAGCCCCAGCATTTT. Its protein product is CASSSPGGASNQPQHF.

This clonotype was counted ten times or more. The J gene is TRBJ2-1, the V gene TRBV3-1; TRBD2 agrees at 10 bases. Germline V gene lookup returns CDR1 LGHDT and CDR2 YNNKEL (reference sequence). CDR3 length equals 15 residues. The V segment lost 2 bases and the J segment 7 bases; nucleotides outside the gene matches: 5. CDR3 nucleotide sequence: TGTGCCAGCAGCCAACCTAGCGGGAGTGAGAATGAGCAGTTCTTC. Residues: CASSQPSGSENEQFF.

This clonotype is a singleton in its sample. The chain recombines TRBV6-1 with TRBJ2-7; TRBD1 might be the D (6 bases). Trimming left V 3 bases short and J 5 bases short, with 14 bases between. The CDR3 has 14 amino acids. CDR1 MNHNS and CDR2 SASEGT come from the germline V gene. This CDR3 is CASSDSGARDEQYV. CDR3 coding DNA: TGTGCCAGCAGTGATTCAGGGGCAAGGGACGAGCAGTACGTC.

The table lists this clonotype with many counts. This chain links TRBV29-1 with TRBJ1-5; 7 positions match TRBD1. The CDR3 has 13 residues. CDR1 and CDR2 from the germline V gene are SQVTM and ANQGSEA. Unmatched junction bases numbered 2, after V lost 4 bases and J lost 2 bases. The CDR3 DNA follows: TGCAGCGTTGCCCAGGGGGGCAATCAGCCCCAGCATTTT. Translation gives CSVAQGGNQPQHF.

This clonotype was detected a few times. This chain links TRBV24-1 with TRBJ2-7; 7 bases map to TRBD2. The length of the CDR3 is 12 residues. Germline V lookup: CDR1 KGHDR, CDR2 SFDVKD. With V trimmed by 5 bases and J by 4 bases, 1 base remained unmatched. Written as DNA, the CDR3 is TGTGCCACCAGTGGAGCGGGATACGAGCAGTACTTC. It is translated as CATSGAGYEQYF.

The V call is TRBV5-1, the J call TRBJ2-5; the match to TRBD2 covers 8 bases. J lost 4 bases, V lost 0 bases, and 14 bases had no gene match. Germline CDR1 SGHRS, CDR2 YFSETQ. This CDR3 region has 18 residues. Here the CDR3 DNA reads TGCGCCAGCAGCTTGGCCGGCGGTAGCGGGATAGGAACAGAGACCCAGTACTTC. This sequence encodes CASSLAGGSGIGTETQYF.

The V call is TRBV28, the J call TRBJ2-7, with a tentative D call TRBD2 (6 bases). V was pared by 2 bases and J by 4 bases, with 9 bases between. Germline values: CDR1 MDHEN, CDR2 SYDVKM. This CDR3 region has 13 residues. CDR3: CASSLGGNYEQYF. The CDR3 DNA is TGTGCCAGCAGTTTAGGCGGGAATTACGAGCAGTACTTC.

The chain uses TRBV4-1 and TRBJ2-7; unclear D gene. Germline assignment: CDR1 MGHRA and CDR2 YSYEKL. V was pared by 2 bases and J by 6 bases, with 11 bases between. This CDR3 is built from 13 residues. Here the CDR3 DNA reads TGCGCCAGCAGCCAACTCCCCGGCACCGAGCAGTACGTC. Its protein is CASSQLPGTEQYV.

This CDR3 is CASSPINYNEQFF. The DNA of the CDR3 is TGTGCCAGCTCACCAATAAATTACAATGAGCAGTTCTTC. This chain uses TRBV18 with TRBJ2-1; no definite D call. Looked up from germline, CDR1 is KGHSH and CDR2 is LQKENI. With 2 bases removed from V and 4 bases from J, the gap between germline ends came to 6 bases. The CDR3 spans 13 residues.

The V gene is TRBV5-1, the J gene TRBJ2-3; D may be TRBD1 (9 bases). Germline V lookup: CDR1 SGHRS, CDR2 YFSETQ. The CDR3 runs to 17 residues. Deletions cut 4 bases from V and 6 bases from J, with 24 bases between. The chain's CDR3 is CASSPGQGIAGLDTQYF. DNA for the CDR3: TGCGCCAGCAGCCCAGGACAGGGGATAGCGGGATTGGATACGCAGTATTTT.

This clonotype was observed at least ten times. The chain couples TRBV6-2 or TRBV6-3 to TRBJ2-3; no reliable D call. Trimming pared 6 bases from V and 6 bases from J, leaving 7 bases between. The germline CDR1 and CDR2 sequences are MNHEY and SVGEGT. The CDR3 runs to 11 residues. The CDR3 nucleotides read TGTGCCAGCAGAAAAGCGGATACGCAGTATTTT. Translating it yields CASRKADTQYF.

The genes are TRBV6-6 and TRBJ2-7; 7 bases match TRBD2. V shed 5 bases, J shed 4 bases, and the junction held 14 bases outside the gene matches. CDR1 MNHNY and CDR2 SVGAGI come from the germline V gene (reference sequence). The CDR3 has 16 amino acids. Here the CDR3 reads CASSPGGNSGSYEQYF. The CDR3 nucleotides are TGTGCCAGCAGTCCCGGGGGGAACTCGGGAAGTTACGAGCAGTACTTC.

At least ten counts were recorded for this clonotype. The CDR3 region has the DNA TGTGCCAGCAGCGTAGAGCTACCAGGGGCCAAAAACATTCAGTACTTC. Protein product: CASSVELPGAKNIQYF. The V gene is TRBV9, the J gene TRBJ2-4, with a possible D match to TRBD1 (5 bases). V was clipped by 0 bases and J by 1 base, with 11 bases between them. The CDR3 is 16 amino acids. Germline values: CDR1 SGDLS, CDR2 YYNGEE.

The genes are TRBV5-1 and TRBJ1-4; TRBD1 aligns across 7 bases. This CDR3 has 15 residues. The germline gives CDR1 SGHRS, CDR2 YFSETQ. With 4 bases clipped from V and 3 bases from J, the junction kept 6 bases outside the gene matches. The CDR3 loop reads CASSRDRDSNEKLFF. The CDR3 DNA follows: TGCGCCAGCAGCCGTGACAGGGATTCTAATGAAAAACTGTTTTTT.

This clonotype was observed a few times. The chain joins TRBV5-1 to TRBJ2-3, with TRBD2 matching over 13 bases. Germline V lookup: CDR1 SGHRS, CDR2 YFSETQ. The V segment lost 4 bases and the J segment 0 bases; nucleotides outside the gene matches: 5. The CDR3 sequence is 17 residues long. CDR3 amino acids: CASSRGTSGASTDTQYF. The CDR3 coding sequence is TGCGCCAGCAGCCGTGGGACTAGCGGGGCTAGCACAGATACGCAGTATTTT.

The chain is built from TRBV3-1 and TRBJ1-5, with unresolved D. The CDR3 has 14 residues. CDR1 and CDR2 (germline): LGHDT, YNNKEL (reference sequence). Between the trimmed V and J ends, which lost 3 bases and 4 bases, there was a span of 10 bases. For the CDR3, the DNA is TGTGCCAGCAGCCATAGTAGTCAGAATCAGCCCCAGCATTTT. Its protein product is CASSHSSQNQPQHF.

This clonotype was recorded at least ten times. This chain links TRBV5-1 with TRBJ2-5; 9 nucleotides match TRBD2. CDR1 is SGHRS, CDR2 YFSETQ, per germline. With V trimmed by 6 bases and J by 5 bases, 8 bases remained unmatched. This CDR3 spans 14 amino acids. The CDR3 loop is CASNLAGGTETQYF. The CDR3 region has the DNA TGCGCCAGCAACCTCGCGGGGGGGACGGAGACCCAGTACTTC.

V and J are TRBV11-2 and TRBJ2-1, with TRBD2 identical over 10 bases. The trim removed 5 bases at V and 5 bases at J, leaving 15 bases unmatched. The CDR3 runs to 18 residues. The germline V gene encodes CDR1 SGHAT and CDR2 FQNNGV. The CDR3 region has the DNA TGTGCCAGCAGCCTAAATCGGGCTAGCGGGAGCGAACACAATGAGCAGTTCTTC. Translated, it gives CASSLNRASGSEHNEQFF.

The chain is built from TRBV29-1 and TRBJ1-1; D ambiguous. This CDR3 has 13 amino acids. The ends were cut back, 3 bases at V and 8 bases at J, with 16 bases in the middle. In germline, CDR1 is SQVTM, CDR2 ANQGSEA. DNA for the CDR3: TGCAGCGTTGAGGCCACTGACTCCCTGGAAGCTTTCTTT. Protein product: CSVEATDSLEAFF.

This clonotype appeared a few times. The V and J genes are TRBV7-2 and TRBJ1-1; 8 bases align to TRBD1. The germline V gene has CDR1 SGHTA and CDR2 FQGNSA. CDR3 length equals 16 residues. V shed 5 bases, J shed 4 bases, and the junction held 12 bases outside the gene matches. The DNA of the CDR3 is TGTGCCAGCAGCCGAGCAGGGGGCGGTCGGGGCACTGAAGCTTTCTTT. Protein: CASSRAGGGRGTEAFF.

J is TRBJ2-7 and V is TRBV2; D is unresolved. CDR1 is SNHLY and CDR2 is FYNNEI in the germline V gene. V lost 5 bases, J lost 3 bases, and 11 bases lay in between. This CDR3 is built from 13 residues. CDR3 coding DNA: TGTGCCAGCAGTAGCCCTGAGCGCTACGAGCAGTACGTC. Protein sequence: CASSSPERYEQYV.